Below are 3 T cell receptor beta chains sequenced from a single sample in a study of shared clonotypes between healthy human individuals. Generated by immunoSEQ multiplex PCR, the TCRdb table keeps only in-frame clones and is missing some. The sample records 1,500,000 or so clones, roughly 96% being singletons. Material: naive CD4+ T cells sorted from blood. Specified subset: CD45RA+ positively selected. The receptors stem from a young man in good health.

The rearrangement links TRBV11-3 to TRBJ2-5; 8 positions match TRBD1. CDR1 SGHNT and CDR2 YENEEA come from the germline V gene. The CDR3 has 15 amino acids. V was pared by 5 bases and J by 3 bases, with 8 bases of the junction left unmatched. The CDR3 bases are TGTGCCAGCAGCCCGGGTGAGACAGGGGAAGAGACCCAGTACTTC. Residues: CASSPGETGEETQYF. Supplemented by reference TRBV11-3 and TRBJ2-5, the full variable domain reads EAGVVQSPRYKIIEKKQPVAFWCNPISGHNTLYWYLQNLGQGPELLIRYENEEAVDDSQLPKDRFSAERLKGVDSTLKIQPAELGDSAVYLCASSPGETGEETQYFGPGTRLLVL.

V gene TRBV27 combines with J gene TRBJ1-2; 8 nucleotides agree with TRBD1. Germline-derived CDR1 and CDR2 are MNHEY and SMNVEV (reference sequence). Trimming took 2 bases from V and 7 from J; bases not matched to a gene: 21. The CDR3 covers 19 residues. The CDR3 reads CASSLGTDRGLFDRGGYTF. The CDR3 DNA follows: TGTGCCAGCAGTTTAGGCACAGACAGGGGTTTGTTTGACCGTGGTGGCTACACCTTC.

The chain recombines TRBV7-2 with TRBJ2-7; maybe TRBD1 (5 bases). The CDR3 loop spans 14 amino acids. Germline V gene data show CDR1 as SGHTA and CDR2 as FQGNSA. The V gene lost 2 bases and the J gene lost 7 bases, with 15 bases spanning the gap. The CDR3 loop reads CASSLRPGLREQYF. The CDR3 DNA follows: TGTGCCAGCAGCTTAAGGCCAGGGCTTAGGGAGCAGTACTTC.